This T cell receptor (beta chain) appears in the sequencing data of a study of blood T cell repertoires in COVID-19. V lost 1 base and J lost 4; bases outside the gene matches: 5. The CDR3 is 17 residues long. Germline CDR1 MDHEN, CDR2 SYDVKM. The method was immunoSEQ multiplex PCR; TCRdb's version includes in-frame clones alone and lacks a portion of them. Seen here are some 66,000 clones, about 90% observed once, and the top ten hold approximately 7.9%. The V and J genes are TRBV28 and TRBJ2-1, with TRBD2 matching over 12 bases. The sample comprised peripheral blood. The sequence derives from a human donor in a cohort sampled during active COVID-19. The CDR3 nucleotides are TGTGCCAGCAGTTTATCGCCCCTAGCGGGAGGGTACAATGAGCAGTTCTTC. Translated, it gives CASSLSPLAGGYNEQFF.